These T cell receptor beta chains were read from a single sample in a study of Tregs in tolerant kidney transplant recipients. The data were produced by immunoSEQ multiplex PCR, yet TCRdb's version contains in-frame clones alone and is incomplete. The top ten hold roughly 0.59% of the sample, which has around 77,000 clones, roughly 98% seen once. This sample comprised CD4+ T cells from blood, obtained before the transplant. The receptor source for this set is a human donor who received a combined kidney and bone marrow transplant. CDR3s include the opening cysteine and the closing phenylalanine or tryptophan. Size is omitted from some rows. Given values are once, few, many or a class for expanded clones.

clone size	V gene	J gene	CDR3 protein
NA	TRBV18	TRBJ2-1	CASSPIITSGGDEQFF
once	TRBV7-3	TRBJ1-5	CASSLGGGQQPQHF
NA	TRBV6-5	TRBJ2-2	CASSYRLAGTGELFF
NA	TRBV5-1	TRBJ1-2	CASSSGQGYRYGYTF
once	TRBV7-9	TRBJ1-4	CASSSQGLNEKLFF
NA	TRBV5-1	TRBJ1-1	CASSLTGNRWSTEAFF
NA	TRBV7-8	TRBJ1-1	CASSNTDQGTEAFF
NA	TRBV7-2	TRBJ2-1	CASSLVASGGYYNEQFF
NA	TRBV7-2	TRBJ1-2	CASSPGQDYGYTF
NA	TRBV13	TRBJ1-2	CASSTTTLSSGYTF